One sample yielded the 8 T cell receptor beta chains listed below, sequenced in a study of T cell repertoires in ileal Crohn's disease. The table came from immunoSEQ multiplex PCR; TCRdb's copy has only in-frame clones and leaves some out. Among approximately 10,000 clones, approximately 72% were seen once, and the ten largest hold less than 10%. Noted time point: neoterminal ileum biopsy at postoperative endoscopy, about 6 months after surgery. The sample comprised ileal tissue. The receptors derive from an adult with Crohn's disease.

This clone has only a few counts. The rearrangement joins TRBV7-2 to TRBJ2-3; D call uncertain. Germline loops: CDR1 SGHTA, CDR2 FQGNSA. Trimming removed 5 bases at V and 6 bases at J, with 12 bases between. This CDR3 is 13 amino acids long. The CDR3 DNA reads TGTGCCAGCAGCGTTAGTTCACAGGATACGCAGTATTTT. Its translation: CASSVSSQDTQYF.

CDR3 region: CASTGRMNTEAFF. The CDR3 region has the DNA TGTGCCAGTACAGGCAGGATGAACACTGAAGCTTTCTTT. V and J are TRBV19 and TRBJ1-1; D gene unclear. The CDR3 is 13 residues long. V was shortened by 7 bases and J by 0 bases, with 9 bases between the two germline ends. Looked up from germline, CDR1 is LNHDA and CDR2 is SQIVND (reference sequence).

The chain carries TRBV28 and TRBJ2-7; 10 nucleotides match TRBD1. The CDR3 extends over 15 amino acids. The germline gives CDR1 MDHEN, CDR2 SYDVKM. The V segment lost 4 bases and the J segment 6 bases; nucleotides outside the gene matches: 9. This CDR3 reads CASSSGTGVQGEQYF. CDR3 nucleotides: TGTGCCAGCAGTTCCGGGACAGGGGTTCAGGGCGAGCAGTACTTC.

The chain carries TRBV5-4 and TRBJ2-5, with 9 bases aligning to TRBD2. V shed 0 bases and J 5 bases; nucleotides not matched to a gene: 17. CDR3 length: 19 residues. CDR1 SGHNT and CDR2 YYREEE come from the germline V gene (reference sequence). CDR3 sequence reads: CASSLGLLAGDARGETQYF. The CDR3 nucleotides are TGTGCCAGCAGCTTGGGTTTGTTAGCGGGAGATGCCCGAGGGGAGACCCAGTACTTC. Full variable domain (remainder filled in from reference TRBV5-4 and TRBJ2-5): ETGVTQSPTHLIKTRGQQVTLRCSSQSGHNTVSWYQQALGQGPQFIFQYYREEENGRGNFPPRFSGLQFPNYSSELNVNALELDDSALYLCASSLGLLAGDARGETQYFGPGTRLLVL.

A single count supports this clone. The V call is TRBV27, the J call TRBJ1-1; D not resolved. The CDR3 loop spans 14 amino acids. V was pared by 6 bases and J by 1 base, with 12 bases between. The germline V gene encodes CDR1 MNHEY and CDR2 SMNVEV (reference sequence). CDR3 coding DNA: TGTGCCAGCAGGCCCCGGGAACCGAACACTGAAGCTTTCTTT. Residues: CASRPREPNTEAFF.

V usage is TRBV28 and J usage is TRBJ1-5; D perhaps matches TRBD1 (5 bases). Germline CDR1 is MDHEN and CDR2 is SYDVKM. This CDR3 has 15 residues. Trimming pared 3 bases from V and 9 bases from J, leaving 18 bases between. The CDR3 loop reads CASSLPGLGTTPQHF. The CDR3 region has the DNA TGTGCCAGCAGTTTGCCGGGGTTGGGGACTACGCCCCAGCATTTT.

The gene calls are TRBV5-1 and TRBJ2-1; TRBD2 matches 13 bases. V trimming: 5 bases; J trimming: 4 bases; junction bases outside the gene matches: 9. Germline loops: CDR1 SGHRS, CDR2 YFSETQ. This CDR3 is 17 amino acids long. CDR3 coding DNA: TGCGCCAGCAGTCTGTCCGGGACTAGCGGGAAGTACAATGAGCAGTTCTTC. It yields the protein CASSLSGTSGKYNEQFF.

The chain employs TRBV27 and TRBJ2-7; D remains ambiguous. Per the germline V gene, CDR1 is MNHEY and CDR2 is SMNVEV (reference sequence). CDR3 length: 13 residues. Trimming shortened V by 5 bases and J by 0 bases, and 8 bases separated the two germline ends. The CDR3 loop reads CASSRVGSYEQYF. CDR3 bases: TGTGCCAGCAGTCGGGTGGGCTCCTACGAGCAGTACTTC.